Below, 21 T cell receptor beta chains from the same sample are listed, as sequenced in a study of cytomegalovirus exposure and HLA in healthy donors. The PCR contained 60 Vbeta and 13 Jbeta primers. Libraries were prepared by immunoSEQ multiplex PCR; TCRdb keeps only in-frame clonotypes and omits some of them. The sample includes fewer than 150,000 clones, 80% of them seen just once. The specimen sequenced was PBMCs. The origin of the receptors is a man aged 40-55 years in good health and CMV-seropositive.

This clone turned up a few times. The chain has TRBV19 and TRBJ2-7; D is ambiguous. Trimming pared 2 bases from V and 2 bases from J, leaving 10 bases between. Germline CDR1 LNHDA, CDR2 SQIVND (reference sequence). The CDR3 consists of 14 residues. The CDR3: CASSIIDKAYEQYF. CDR3 coding DNA: TGTGCCAGTAGTATAATCGACAAAGCCTACGAGCAGTACTTC.

The chain employs TRBV19 and TRBJ2-7; D unclear. Germline-derived CDR1 and CDR2 are LNHDA and SQIVND (reference sequence). V was shortened by 6 bases and J by 1 base, with 19 bases between the two germline ends. The CDR3 is 16 residues long. In DNA form, the CDR3 reads TGTGCCAGTAGCCCCCTTTATATGGAGCTTTCCTACGAGCAGTACTTC. This translates into CASSPLYMELSYEQYF.

As regards this clone: At one boundary the junction diverges from the germline segment, which might be a read error. The rearrangement joins TRBV19 to TRBJ1-1; no clear D gene. This CDR3 spans 12 amino acids. The germline CDR1 and CDR2 sequences are LNHDA and SQIVND (reference sequence). The CDR3 loop reads CASRIGTTEAFF. The CDR3 region has the DNA TGTGCCAGTAGGATAGGAACAACTGAAGCTTTCTTT.

The genes are TRBV15 and TRBJ2-5; 7 nucleotides agree with TRBD1. The CDR3 length is 15 residues. V shed 4 bases and J 4 bases; nucleotides not matched to a gene: 9. The germline CDR1 and CDR2 sequences are LNHNV and YYDKDF (reference sequence). CDR3 DNA sequence: TGTGCCACCAGCAAGAGGGGGCTAACAGCAGAGACCCAGTACTTC. This gives the protein CATSKRGLTAETQYF.

This clone has only one observation. The chain carries TRBV27 and TRBJ2-1, with 10 bases identical to TRBD1. Looked up from germline, CDR1 is MNHEY and CDR2 is SMNVEV (reference sequence). This CDR3 spans 16 amino acids. V lost 3 bases and J lost 4; bases outside the gene matches: 6. CDR3 sequence reads: CASSFTPGQGYNEQFF. In DNA form, the CDR3 reads TGTGCCAGCAGTTTCACACCGGGACAGGGGTACAATGAGCAGTTCTTC.

CDR3 in amino acids: CASSQDQGFNSPLHF. CDR3 nucleotide sequence: TGCGCCAGCAGCCAAGACCAGGGATTTAATTCACCCCTCCACTTT. The chain recombines TRBV4-3 with TRBJ1-6; D may be TRBD1 (5 bases). CDR3 length: 15 residues. Germline V lookup: CDR1 LGHNA, CDR2 YSLEER. V lost 0 bases, J lost 6 bases, and 9 bases lay in between.

V and J are TRBV5-1 and TRBJ2-3; 9 nucleotides line up with TRBD1. The CDR3 runs 14 residues. The junction had 2 bases not matched to a gene; V was cut back by 4 bases and J by 2 bases. Germline lookup yields CDR1 SGHRS and CDR2 YFSETQ. The CDR3 is CASSRDRVTDTQYF. The CDR3 region has the DNA TGCGCCAGCAGCCGGGACAGGGTCACAGATACGCAGTATTTT.

J is TRBJ2-1 and V is TRBV5-4; D perhaps matches TRBD2 (6 bases). The V gene's germline CDR1 is SGHNT and CDR2 YYREEE (reference sequence). V was cut by 4 bases and J by 9 bases, with 23 bases left in between. The CDR3 spans 16 residues. CDR3 bases: TGTGCCAGCAGCGAACGGGACTTAACCCGAGAGCTTGAGCAGTTCTTC. Translating it yields CASSERDLTRELEQFF. Full variable domain (missing parts from reference TRBV5-4 and TRBJ2-1): ETGVTQSPTHLIKTRGQQVTLRCSSQSGHNTVSWYQQALGQGPQFIFQYYREEENGRGNFPPRFSGLQFPNYSSELNVNALELDDSALYLCASSERDLTRELEQFFGPGTRLTVL.

V and J are TRBV6-5 and TRBJ1-1, with 8 nucleotides matching TRBD1. The CDR3 length is 14 residues. V was pared by 6 bases and J by 3 bases, with 6 bases of the junction left unmatched. CDR1 and CDR2 from the germline V gene are MNHEY and SVGAGI. CDR3 in DNA: TGTGCCAGCAGCAAATCGGGACAGGACACTGAAGCTTTCTTT. Translating gives CASSKSGQDTEAFF.

The chain combines TRBV2 with TRBJ2-3, with a tentative D call TRBD1 (6 bases). Trimming cost V 5 bases and J 4 bases, with 13 bases left between them. Germline V CDR1 and CDR2: SNHLY, FYNNEI. The CDR3 totals 14 residues. CDR3 residues: CASSPGHMADTQYF. For the CDR3, the DNA is TGTGCCAGCAGTCCGGGACACATGGCAGATACGCAGTATTTT.

V usage is TRBV5-8 and J usage is TRBJ2-1; 8 bases are a match to TRBD2. The CDR3 contains 16 residues. V lost 0 bases and J lost 10; bases outside the gene matches: 12. Germline V gives CDR1 SGHTS, CDR2 YDEGEE. The CDR3 loop is CASSLGGTRWFGEQFF. The CDR3 nucleotides read TGTGCCAGCAGCTTGGGGGGGACTAGATGGTTCGGCGAGCAGTTCTTC.

DNA of the CDR3: TGTGCCAGCAGCTTGCTAGCGGGGGGGCCTAGAGAAGAGACCCAGTACTTC. This sequence encodes CASSLLAGGPREETQYF. The chain couples TRBV7-9 to TRBJ2-5; TRBD2 aligns across 12 bases. The CDR3 is made up of 17 amino acids. The V gene end was trimmed by 3 bases and the J gene end by 3 bases; junction bases not matched to a gene: 8. Germline V gene sequence: CDR1 SEHNR, CDR2 FQNEAQ (reference sequence). Full variable domain (remainder filled in from reference TRBV7-9 and TRBJ2-5): DTGVSQNPRHKITKRGQNVTFRCDPISEHNRLYWYRQTLGQGPEFLTYFQNEAQLEKSRLLSDRFSAERPKGSFSTLEIQRTEQGDSAMYLCASSLLAGGPREETQYFGPGTRLLVL.

The rearrangement uses TRBV6-1 and TRBJ1-2; D is perhaps TRBD1 (5 bases). The CDR3 totals 14 residues. Germline-derived CDR1 and CDR2 are MNHNS and SASEGT. V lost 3 bases, J lost 5 bases, and 13 bases lay in between. The CDR3 loop reads CASSEDTVGYGYTF. The CDR3 bases are TGTGCCAGCAGTGAGGACACCGTGGGGTATGGCTACACCTTC.

This clone was counted only a few times. The V and J genes are TRBV7-9 and TRBJ2-7; TRBD1 aligns across 9 bases. The V gene's germline CDR1 is SEHNR and CDR2 FQNEAQ (reference sequence). The J segment lost 1 base and the V segment lost 1 base, leaving 2 bases of the junction unmatched. CDR3 length equals 15 residues. The DNA of the CDR3 is TGTGCCAGCAGCTTAGGGGGACAGGGTTCCTACGAGCAGTACTTC. It translates to CASSLGGQGSYEQYF.

The chain couples TRBV7-2 to TRBJ2-1; 10 bases map to TRBD2. Germline loops: CDR1 SGHTA, CDR2 FQGNSA. The CDR3 has 17 residues. Trimming removed 1 base from V and 7 bases from J; junction bases left unmatched: 10. CDR3 in amino acids: CASSLVALAGIQNEQFF. CDR3 bases: TGTGCCAGCAGCTTAGTGGCACTAGCGGGGATCCAGAATGAGCAGTTCTTC.

This clone has just a few counts. V usage is TRBV6-5 and J usage is TRBJ1-2; D is possibly TRBD1 (6 bases). V was cut by 3 bases and J by 3 bases, with 11 bases left in between. The CDR3 extends over 14 amino acids. CDR1 is MNHEY, CDR2 SVGAGI, per germline. The CDR3 here is CASSYGQPYYGYTF. The CDR3 DNA sequence: TGTGCCAGCAGTTATGGACAGCCGTACTATGGCTACACCTTC.

This chain links TRBV2 with TRBJ1-2; D gene unclear. V was shortened by 3 bases and J by 0 bases, with 14 bases between the two germline ends. Germline V CDR1 and CDR2: SNHLY, FYNNEI. This CDR3 is built from 16 residues. The CDR3 region is CASSEAGRLANYGYTF. In nucleotides, the CDR3 is TGTGCCAGCAGTGAGGCGGGCCGACTTGCTAACTATGGCTACACCTTC.

In this sample, this clone turned up a few times. The rearrangement links TRBV27 to TRBJ2-1, with 8 bases identical to TRBD2. With V trimmed by 6 bases and J by 4 bases, 11 bases remained unmatched. CDR1 is MNHEY, CDR2 SMNVEV, per germline (reference sequence). This CDR3 has 16 residues. The CDR3 here is CASRGDRREGYNEQFF. The DNA of the CDR3 is TGTGCCAGCAGAGGGGACCGTCGGGAGGGATACAATGAGCAGTTCTTC.

This chain links TRBV13 with TRBJ1-1, with 7 bases identical to TRBD1. V trimming: 5 bases; J trimming: 3 bases; junction bases outside the gene matches: 9. Germline V gene data show CDR1 as PRHDT and CDR2 as FYEKMQ (reference sequence). The CDR3 totals 15 residues. The CDR3 DNA reads TGTGCCAGCAGCCAGGGGGGAGAGGGGGACACTGAAGCTTTCTTT. Its translation: CASSQGGEGDTEAFF.

The chain employs TRBV28 and TRBJ1-1; D may be TRBD1 (6 bases). The V gene lost 2 bases and the J gene lost 0 bases, with 13 bases spanning the gap. The CDR3 has 16 amino acids. Per the germline V gene, CDR1 is MDHEN and CDR2 is SYDVKM. The CDR3 sequence: CASSLSIGTLNTEAFF. CDR3 in DNA: TGTGCCAGCAGTTTAAGCATCGGGACACTGAACACTGAAGCTTTCTTT.

This clone was detected a few times. The chain recombines TRBV7-2 with TRBJ2-2, with 8 bases lining up with TRBD1. The CDR3 sequence is 15 residues long. Per the germline V gene, CDR1 is SGHTA and CDR2 is FQGNSA. J gave up 4 bases and V 6 bases, and 7 bases lay outside the gene matches. The CDR3, as DNA: TGTGCCAGCAGTTTCATACAGGGGGGCACCGGGGAGCTGTTTTTT. Its translation is CASSFIQGGTGELFF.